A selection of T cell receptor beta chains follows, all from one sample in a study of cytomegalovirus exposure and HLA in healthy donors. This table comes from immunoSEQ multiplex PCR, and its TCRdb copy is limited to in-frame clones, with some not included. The repertoire consists of roughly 250,000 clones, with 80% to 90% occurring once and the leading ten covering 2.6%. The sample comprised PBMCs. These receptors were collected from a man aged 18 to 30 in good health and CMV-seronegative. Each CDR3 is given with its conserved first and last residue. Fields, in order: D gene, J gene, clone size, V gene, CDR3 protein, CDR3 DNA. The D gene is left open where the match is weak. Some rows mark clone size as missing; the rest say once, few, many or name a class of expanded clone.

D gene: TRBD2; J gene: TRBJ2-3; clone size: .; V gene: TRBV4-3; CDR3 protein: CASSQGLAGVYTQYF; CDR3 DNA: TGCGCCAGCAGCCAAGGACTAGCGGGGGTGTATACGCAGTATTTT
D gene: .; J gene: TRBJ1-1; clone size: .; V gene: TRBV4-1; CDR3 protein: CASSYRQEGTEAFF; CDR3 DNA: TGCGCCAGCAGCTACCGACAGGAAGGGACTGAAGCTTTCTTT
D gene: .; J gene: TRBJ1-1; clone size: once; V gene: TRBV7-2; CDR3 protein: CASSPTSIRMNTEAFF; CDR3 DNA: TGTGCCAGCAGCCCCACTAGTATCCGCATGAACACTGAAGCTTTCTTT
D gene: .; J gene: TRBJ1-1; clone size: .; V gene: TRBV20-1; CDR3 protein: CSARTGGGAFF; CDR3 DNA: TGCAGTGCTCGCACGGGTGGCGGAGCTTTCTTT
D gene: .; J gene: TRBJ2-1; clone size: few; V gene: TRBV28; CDR3 protein: CATFGPGNEQFF; CDR3 DNA: TGTGCCACCTTCGGCCCCGGGAATGAGCAGTTCTTC
D gene: TRBD1; J gene: TRBJ1-5; clone size: .; V gene: TRBV15; CDR3 protein: CATSRVSLDRANQPQHF; CDR3 DNA: TGTGCCACCAGCAGAGTAAGTTTGGACAGGGCAAATCAGCCCCAGCATTTT
D gene: .; J gene: TRBJ2-7; clone size: .; V gene: TRBV27; CDR3 protein: CASSLLGGQALEQYF; CDR3 DNA: TGTGCCAGCAGTTTATTGGGGGGGCAGGCCCTCGAGCAGTACTTC
D gene: .; J gene: TRBJ2-1; clone size: .; V gene: TRBV6-6; CDR3 protein: CASLDYYNEQFF; CDR3 DNA: TGTGCCAGCCTAGACTACTACAATGAGCAGTTCTTC
D gene: TRBD1; J gene: TRBJ2-2; clone size: once; V gene: TRBV7-9; CDR3 protein: CASSLGDRWRNTGELFF; CDR3 DNA: TGTGCCAGCAGCTTAGGGGACAGGTGGCGTAACACCGGGGAGCTGTTTTTT
D gene: .; J gene: TRBJ2-5; clone size: .; V gene: TRBV5-8; CDR3 protein: CASSSRAQYF; CDR3 DNA: TGTGCCAGCAGCTCGCGGGCCCAGTACTTC
D gene: .; J gene: TRBJ2-3; clone size: .; V gene: TRBV7-9; CDR3 protein: CASTIKLQLADTQYF; CDR3 DNA: TGTGCCAGCACTATAAAGTTACAGCTGGCAGATACGCAGTATTTT
D gene: .; J gene: TRBJ2-7; clone size: .; V gene: TRBV5-5; CDR3 protein: CASSLEQGYDEQYF; CDR3 DNA: TGTGCCAGCAGCTTGGAACAGGGTTACGACGAGCAGTACTTC
D gene: TRBD1; J gene: TRBJ2-7; clone size: once; V gene: TRBV4-3; CDR3 protein: CASSFRDRGPYEQYF; CDR3 DNA: TGCGCCAGCAGCTTCCGGGACAGGGGCCCCTACGAGCAGTACTTC
D gene: TRBD2; J gene: TRBJ2-7; clone size: .; V gene: TRBV9; CDR3 protein: CASSPTAGVAFEQYF; CDR3 DNA: TGTGCCAGCAGCCCGACAGCGGGGGTCGCTTTCGAGCAGTACTTC
D gene: .; J gene: TRBJ2-2; clone size: .; V gene: TRBV5-1; CDR3 protein: CASSLAVAETGELFF; CDR3 DNA: TGCGCCAGCAGCTTGGCCGTAGCAGAAACCGGGGAGCTGTTTTTT
D gene: .; J gene: TRBJ1-2; clone size: .; V gene: TRBV10-3; CDR3 protein: CAISERPAEKANYGYTF; CDR3 DNA: TGTGCCATCAGTGAGAGGCCGGCGGAGAAAGCTAACTATGGCTACACCTTC
D gene: TRBD2; J gene: TRBJ2-2; clone size: .; V gene: TRBV18; CDR3 protein: CASSHSGSGTGELFF; CDR3 DNA: TGTGCCAGCTCCCATAGCGGGAGCGGGACCGGGGAGCTGTTTTTT
D gene: .; J gene: TRBJ2-3; clone size: once; V gene: TRBV6-1; CDR3 protein: CASSEVGGTQYF; CDR3 DNA: TGTGCCAGCAGTGAAGTGGGAGGTACGCAGTATTTT
D gene: .; J gene: TRBJ2-7; clone size: .; V gene: TRBV27; CDR3 protein: CASSLRPGVYEQYF; CDR3 DNA: TGTGCCAGCAGTTTGAGGCCTGGAGTGTACGAGCAGTACTTC
D gene: .; J gene: TRBJ1-1; clone size: .; V gene: TRBV27; CDR3 protein: CASSLGPVIAEAFF; CDR3 DNA: TGTGCCAGCAGTTTAGGGCCAGTGATTGCTGAAGCTTTCTTT
D gene: TRBD1; J gene: TRBJ1-2; clone size: .; V gene: TRBV9; CDR3 protein: CASSVQGGYGYTF; CDR3 DNA: TGTGCCAGCAGCGTTCAGGGGGGCTATGGCTACACCTTC
D gene: .; J gene: TRBJ2-5; clone size: .; V gene: TRBV7-4; CDR3 protein: CASSLSRALTETQYF; CDR3 DNA: TGTGCCAGCAGCTTAAGCAGGGCCCTCACGGAGACCCAGTACTTC
D gene: .; J gene: TRBJ2-7; clone size: .; V gene: TRBV7-8; CDR3 protein: CASNGRVGEQYF; CDR3 DNA: TGTGCCAGCAATGGCAGGGTGGGCGAGCAGTACTTC
D gene: TRBD1; J gene: TRBJ2-7; clone size: once; V gene: TRBV2; CDR3 protein: CASRWDRGYEQYF; CDR3 DNA: TGTGCCAGCAGATGGGACAGGGGTTACGAGCAGTACTTC
D gene: TRBD1; J gene: TRBJ2-3; clone size: .; V gene: TRBV13; CDR3 protein: CASSTRTGEGADTQYF; CDR3 DNA: TGTGCCAGCAGCACCCGGACAGGGGAAGGCGCAGATACGCAGTATTTT
D gene: .; J gene: TRBJ1-3; clone size: .; V gene: TRBV10-3; CDR3 protein: CAVAGGTDTIYF; CDR3 DNA: TGTGCCGTCGCCGGGGGTACGGACACCATATATTTT
D gene: .; J gene: TRBJ1-1; clone size: .; V gene: TRBV19; CDR3 protein: CASSRLPQGIQNTEAFF; CDR3 DNA: TGTGCCAGTAGTAGGCTTCCACAGGGCATCCAGAACACTGAAGCTTTCTTT
D gene: .; J gene: TRBJ2-1; clone size: .; V gene: TRBV21-1; CDR3 protein: CASSNRTGERHEQFF; CDR3 DNA: TGTGCCAGCAGCAATAGGACAGGGGAACGGCATGAGCAGTTCTTC
D gene: .; J gene: TRBJ2-7; clone size: once; V gene: TRBV18; CDR3 protein: CASSRYRDNYEQYF; CDR3 DNA: TGTGCCAGCTCACGCTACAGGGATAACTACGAGCAGTACTTC
D gene: .; J gene: TRBJ1-2; clone size: .; V gene: TRBV10-2; CDR3 protein: CASSPTGYGYTF; CDR3 DNA: TGCGCCAGCAGTCCCACAGGCTACGGCTACACCTTC
D gene: TRBD2; J gene: TRBJ2-3; clone size: .; V gene: TRBV2; CDR3 protein: CASTPRTSGPDTQYF; CDR3 DNA: TGTGCCAGCACCCCCCGGACTAGCGGGCCAGATACGCAGTATTTT